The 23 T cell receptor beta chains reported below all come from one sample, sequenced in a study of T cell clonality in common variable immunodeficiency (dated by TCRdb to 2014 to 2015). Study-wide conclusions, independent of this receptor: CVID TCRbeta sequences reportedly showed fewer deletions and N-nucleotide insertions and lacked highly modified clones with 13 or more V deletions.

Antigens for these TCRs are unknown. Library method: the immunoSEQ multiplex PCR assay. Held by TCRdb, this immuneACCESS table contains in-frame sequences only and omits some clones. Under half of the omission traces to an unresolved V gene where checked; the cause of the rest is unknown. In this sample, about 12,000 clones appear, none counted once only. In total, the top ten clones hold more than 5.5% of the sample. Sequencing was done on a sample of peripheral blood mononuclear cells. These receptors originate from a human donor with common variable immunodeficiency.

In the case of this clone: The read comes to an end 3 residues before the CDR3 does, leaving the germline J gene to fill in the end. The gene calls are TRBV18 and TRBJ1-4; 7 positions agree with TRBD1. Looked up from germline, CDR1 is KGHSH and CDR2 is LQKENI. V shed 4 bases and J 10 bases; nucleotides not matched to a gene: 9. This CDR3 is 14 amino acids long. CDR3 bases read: TGTGCCAGCTCACGTGACAGGGAGGATGGAAAA. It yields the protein CASSRDREDGK. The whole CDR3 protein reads CASSRDREDGKLFF.

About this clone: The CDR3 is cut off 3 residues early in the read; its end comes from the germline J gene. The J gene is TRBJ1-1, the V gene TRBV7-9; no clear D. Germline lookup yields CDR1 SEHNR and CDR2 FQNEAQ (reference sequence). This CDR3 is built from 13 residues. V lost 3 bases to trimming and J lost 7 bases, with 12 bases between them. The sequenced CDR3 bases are TGTGCCAGCAGCTTGAGGAACCAGGATGAA. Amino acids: CASSLRNQDE. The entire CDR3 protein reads CASSLRNQDEAFF.

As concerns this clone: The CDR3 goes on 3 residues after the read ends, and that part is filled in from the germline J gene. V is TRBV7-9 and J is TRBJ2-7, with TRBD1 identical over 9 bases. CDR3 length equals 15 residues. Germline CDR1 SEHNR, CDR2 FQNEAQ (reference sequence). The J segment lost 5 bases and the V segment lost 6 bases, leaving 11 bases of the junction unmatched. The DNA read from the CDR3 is TGTGCCAGCAGTCCTATCGGGACAGGGCTCAACGAG. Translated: CASSPIGTGLNE. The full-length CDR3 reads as CASSPIGTGLNEQYF.

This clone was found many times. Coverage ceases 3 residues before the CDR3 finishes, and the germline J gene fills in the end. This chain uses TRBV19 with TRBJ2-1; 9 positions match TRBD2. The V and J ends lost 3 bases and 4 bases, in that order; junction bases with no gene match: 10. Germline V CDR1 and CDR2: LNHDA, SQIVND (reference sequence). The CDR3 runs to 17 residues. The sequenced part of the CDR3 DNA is TGTGCCAGTAGTATGTTTCCGATGAGCGGGGGGTACAATGAG. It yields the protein CASSMFPMSGGYNE. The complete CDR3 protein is CASSMFPMSGGYNEQFF.

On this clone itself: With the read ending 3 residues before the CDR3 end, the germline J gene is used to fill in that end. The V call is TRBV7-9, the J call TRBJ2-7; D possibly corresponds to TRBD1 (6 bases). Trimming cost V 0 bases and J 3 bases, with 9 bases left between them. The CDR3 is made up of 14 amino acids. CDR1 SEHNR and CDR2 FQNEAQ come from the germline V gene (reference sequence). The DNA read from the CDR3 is TGTGCCAGCAGCTTAGCGGGGACAAACTACGAG. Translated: CASSLAGTNYE. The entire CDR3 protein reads CASSLAGTNYEQYF.

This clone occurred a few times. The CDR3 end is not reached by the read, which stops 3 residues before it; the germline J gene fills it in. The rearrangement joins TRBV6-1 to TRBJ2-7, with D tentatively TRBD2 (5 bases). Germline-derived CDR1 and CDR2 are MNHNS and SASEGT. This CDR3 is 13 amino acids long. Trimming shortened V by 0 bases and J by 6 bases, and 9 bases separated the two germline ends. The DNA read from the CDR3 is TGTGCCAGCAGTGAAGCCCGGGGTTTCGAG. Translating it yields CASSEARGFE. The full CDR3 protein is CASSEARGFEQYF.

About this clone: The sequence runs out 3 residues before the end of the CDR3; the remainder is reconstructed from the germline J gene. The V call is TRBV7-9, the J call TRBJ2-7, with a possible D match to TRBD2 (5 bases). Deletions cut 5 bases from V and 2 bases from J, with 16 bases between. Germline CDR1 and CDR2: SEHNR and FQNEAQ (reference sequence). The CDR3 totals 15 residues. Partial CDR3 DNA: TGTGCCAGCAGCCACCAATCATCGGGGACCTACGAG. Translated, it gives CASSHQSSGTYE. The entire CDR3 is CASSHQSSGTYEQYF.

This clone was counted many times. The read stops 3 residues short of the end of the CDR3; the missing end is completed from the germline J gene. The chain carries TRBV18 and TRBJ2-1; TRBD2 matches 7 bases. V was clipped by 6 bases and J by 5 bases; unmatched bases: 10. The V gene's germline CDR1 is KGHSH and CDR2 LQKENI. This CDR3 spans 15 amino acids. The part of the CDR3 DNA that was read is TGTGCCAGCTCGCCCACACTAGCGATGAACAATGAG. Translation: CASSPTLAMNNE. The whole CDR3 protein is CASSPTLAMNNEQFF.

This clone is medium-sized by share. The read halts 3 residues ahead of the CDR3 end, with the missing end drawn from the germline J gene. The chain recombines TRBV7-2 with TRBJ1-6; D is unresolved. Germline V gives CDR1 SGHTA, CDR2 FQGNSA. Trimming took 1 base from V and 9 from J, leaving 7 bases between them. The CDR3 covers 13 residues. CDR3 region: CASSLDSGSPLHF. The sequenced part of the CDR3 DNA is TGTGCCAGCAGCTTAGATAGTGGTTCACCC.

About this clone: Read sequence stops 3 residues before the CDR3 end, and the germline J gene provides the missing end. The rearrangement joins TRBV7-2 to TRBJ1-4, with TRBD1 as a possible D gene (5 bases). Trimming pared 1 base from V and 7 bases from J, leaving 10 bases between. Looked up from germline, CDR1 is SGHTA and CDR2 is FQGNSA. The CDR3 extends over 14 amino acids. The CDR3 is CASSLGQGSEKLFF. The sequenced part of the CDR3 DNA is TGTGCCAGCAGCTTAGGGCAGGGCTCTGAAAAA.

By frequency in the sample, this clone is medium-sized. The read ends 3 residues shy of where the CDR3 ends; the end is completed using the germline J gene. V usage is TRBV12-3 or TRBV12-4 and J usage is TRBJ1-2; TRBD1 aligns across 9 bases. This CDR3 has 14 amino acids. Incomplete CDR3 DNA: TGTGCCAGCAGTTTAAGGACAGGGGTCCGGGGC. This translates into CASSLRTGVRG. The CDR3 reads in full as CASSLRTGVRGYTF.

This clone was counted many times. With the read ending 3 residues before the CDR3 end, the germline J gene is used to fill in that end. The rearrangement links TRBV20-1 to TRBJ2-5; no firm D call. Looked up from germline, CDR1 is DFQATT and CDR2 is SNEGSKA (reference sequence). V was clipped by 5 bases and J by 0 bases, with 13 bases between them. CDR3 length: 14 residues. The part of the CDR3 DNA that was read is TGCAGTGCTGAACAACAGCAGTACCAAGAGACC. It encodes CSAEQQQYQET. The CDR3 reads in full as CSAEQQQYQETQYF.

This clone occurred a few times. The part of the CDR3 DNA that was read is TGTGCCAGCAGCGGGGGCGGCTACAATGAG. This codes for CASSGGGYNE. The entire CDR3 protein reads CASSGGGYNEQFF. The chain recombines TRBV7-2 with TRBJ2-1; tentative D call: TRBD1 (6 bases). The read ends 3 residues shy of where the CDR3 ends; the end is completed using the germline J gene. The ends were cut back, 5 bases at V and 3 bases at J, with 8 bases in the middle. The germline gives CDR1 SGHTA, CDR2 FQGNSA. The CDR3 consists of 13 residues.

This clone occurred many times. Here the CDR3 reads CSAAGEETQYF. The sequenced CDR3 bases are TGCAGTGCGGCGGGGGAAGAGACC. The V and J genes are TRBV20-1 and TRBJ2-5; 7 nucleotides agree with TRBD2. Read coverage stops 3 residues before the CDR3 terminus; the germline J gene supplies the remainder. CDR3 length equals 11 residues. Germline V gene data show CDR1 as DFQATT and CDR2 as SNEGSKA (reference sequence). The trim removed 6 bases at V and 3 bases at J, leaving 1 base unmatched.

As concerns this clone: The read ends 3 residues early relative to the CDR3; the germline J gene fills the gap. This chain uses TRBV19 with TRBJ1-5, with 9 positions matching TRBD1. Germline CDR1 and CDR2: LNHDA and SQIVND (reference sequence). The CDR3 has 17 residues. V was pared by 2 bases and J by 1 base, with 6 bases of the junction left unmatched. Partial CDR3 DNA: TGTGCCAGTAGTATACGACAGGGGGACCTCAGCAATCAGCCC. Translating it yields CASSIRQGDLSNQP. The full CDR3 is CASSIRQGDLSNQPQHF.

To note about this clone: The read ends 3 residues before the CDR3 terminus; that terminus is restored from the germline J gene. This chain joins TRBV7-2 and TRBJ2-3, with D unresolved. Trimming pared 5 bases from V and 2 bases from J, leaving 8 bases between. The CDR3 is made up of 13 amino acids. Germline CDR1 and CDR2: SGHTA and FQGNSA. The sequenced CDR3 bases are TGTGCCAGCAGCAAAAGGCACACAGATACG. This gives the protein CASSKRHTDT. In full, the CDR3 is CASSKRHTDTQYF.

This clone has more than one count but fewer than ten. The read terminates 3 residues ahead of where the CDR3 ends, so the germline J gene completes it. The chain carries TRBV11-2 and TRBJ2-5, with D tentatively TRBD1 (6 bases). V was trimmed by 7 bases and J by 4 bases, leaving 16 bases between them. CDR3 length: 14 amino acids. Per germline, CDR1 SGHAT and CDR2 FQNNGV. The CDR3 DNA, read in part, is TGTGCCAGCACCCGAGGGAGCAGGGGAGAGACC. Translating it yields CASTRGSRGET. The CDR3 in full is CASTRGSRGETQYF.

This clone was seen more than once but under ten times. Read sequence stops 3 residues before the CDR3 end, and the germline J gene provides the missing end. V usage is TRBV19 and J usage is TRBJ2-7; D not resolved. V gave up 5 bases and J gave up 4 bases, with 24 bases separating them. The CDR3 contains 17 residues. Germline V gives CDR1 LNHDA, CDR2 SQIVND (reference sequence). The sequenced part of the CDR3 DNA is TGTGCCAGTAGTCCCCGGAGAATGGCCCCGACGACTTACGAG. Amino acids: CASSPRRMAPTTYE. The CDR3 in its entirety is CASSPRRMAPTTYEQYF.

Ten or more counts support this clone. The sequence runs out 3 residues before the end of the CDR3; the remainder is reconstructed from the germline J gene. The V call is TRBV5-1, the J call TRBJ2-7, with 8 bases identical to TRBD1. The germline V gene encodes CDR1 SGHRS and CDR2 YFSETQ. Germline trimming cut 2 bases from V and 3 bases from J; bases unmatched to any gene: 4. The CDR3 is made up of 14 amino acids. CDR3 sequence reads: CASSFRQGLYEQYF. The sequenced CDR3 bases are TGCGCCAGCAGCTTTAGACAGGGGCTCTACGAG.

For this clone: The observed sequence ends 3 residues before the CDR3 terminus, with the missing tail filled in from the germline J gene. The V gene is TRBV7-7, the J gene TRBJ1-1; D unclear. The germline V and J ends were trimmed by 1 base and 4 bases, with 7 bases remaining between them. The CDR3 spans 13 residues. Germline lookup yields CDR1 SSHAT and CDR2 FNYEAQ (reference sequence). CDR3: CASSLERGTEAFF. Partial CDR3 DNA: TGTGCCAGCAGCTTAGAACGGGGCACTGAA.

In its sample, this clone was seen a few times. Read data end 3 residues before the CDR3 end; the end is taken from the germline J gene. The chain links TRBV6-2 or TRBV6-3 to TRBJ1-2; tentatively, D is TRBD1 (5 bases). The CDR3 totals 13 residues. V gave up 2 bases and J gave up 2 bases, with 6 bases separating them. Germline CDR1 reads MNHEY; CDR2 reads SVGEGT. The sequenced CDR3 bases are TGTGCCAGCAGTTACCCAGGGAACTATGGC. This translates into CASSYPGNYG. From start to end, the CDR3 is CASSYPGNYGYTF.

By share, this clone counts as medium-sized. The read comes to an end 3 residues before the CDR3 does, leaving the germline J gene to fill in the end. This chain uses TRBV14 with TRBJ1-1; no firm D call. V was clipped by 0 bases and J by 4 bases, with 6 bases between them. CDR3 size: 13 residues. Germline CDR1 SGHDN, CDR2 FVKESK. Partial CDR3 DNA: TGTGCCAGCAGCCAAGAATCCATCACTGAA. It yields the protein CASSQESITE. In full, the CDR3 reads CASSQESITEAFF.

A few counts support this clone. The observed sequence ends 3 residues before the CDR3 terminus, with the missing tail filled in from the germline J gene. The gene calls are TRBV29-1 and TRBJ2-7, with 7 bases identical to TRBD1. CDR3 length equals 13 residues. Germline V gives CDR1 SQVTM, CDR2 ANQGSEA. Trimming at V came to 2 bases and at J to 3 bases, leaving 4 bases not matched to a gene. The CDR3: CSVESGQDYEQYF. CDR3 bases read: TGCAGCGTTGAATCAGGACAGGACTACGAG.